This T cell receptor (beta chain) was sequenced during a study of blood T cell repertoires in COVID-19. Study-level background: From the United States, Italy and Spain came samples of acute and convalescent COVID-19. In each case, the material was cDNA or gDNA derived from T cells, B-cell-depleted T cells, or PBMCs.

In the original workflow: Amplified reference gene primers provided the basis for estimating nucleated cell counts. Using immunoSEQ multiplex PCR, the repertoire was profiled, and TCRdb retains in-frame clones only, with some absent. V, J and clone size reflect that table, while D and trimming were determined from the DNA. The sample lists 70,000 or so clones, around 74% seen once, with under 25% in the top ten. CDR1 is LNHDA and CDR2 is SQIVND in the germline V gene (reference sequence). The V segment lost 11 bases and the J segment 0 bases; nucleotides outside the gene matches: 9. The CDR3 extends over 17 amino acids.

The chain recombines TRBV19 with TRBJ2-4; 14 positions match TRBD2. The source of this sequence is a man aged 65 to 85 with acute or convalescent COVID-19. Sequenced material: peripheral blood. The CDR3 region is CAGGLAGVLPAKNIQYF. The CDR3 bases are TGTGCCGGGGGACTAGCGGGGGTCCTTCCAGCCAAAAACATTCAGTACTTC.